This TCR beta chain was recovered during a study of OX40 agonist ivuxolimab in advanced cancers. The repertoire was sequenced with immunoSEQ multiplex PCR; TCRdb's copy has only in-frame clones and lacks some. The sample has 55,000 to 65,000 clones, 86% seen once; the top ten hold 3.9%. CDR1 and CDR2 (germline): GTSNPN, SVGIG (reference sequence). Trimming took 5 bases from V and 8 from J; bases not matched to a gene: 8. CDR3 size: 14 residues. This chain connects TRBV30 to TRBJ1-6; TRBD1 matches at 8 bases. Material: CD4+ or CD8+ T cells sorted from blood, obtained in a trial of the OX40 agonist ivuxolimab. The TCR sequence derives from an adult with an advanced solid tumor such as melanoma, head and neck, liver or kidney cancer. The CDR3 sequence is CAWQGAPIDSPLHF. CDR3 bases: TGTGCCTGGCAGGGGGCCCCTATTGATTCACCCCTCCACTTT.